Below, 22 T cell receptor beta chains from the same sample are listed, as sequenced in a study of blood T cell repertoires in COVID-19. Clones were read by immunoSEQ multiplex PCR, and TCRdb kept only the in-frame ones, dropping some. The repertoire consists of roughly 190,000 clones, with over 75% occurring once and the leading ten covering around 0.77%. Sequenced: PBMCs or T cells enriched from blood (not recorded which). The receptors shown here come from a woman in her late teens or twenties who had recovered from COVID-19.

This sequence joins TRBV29-1 and TRBJ2-2; D is unresolved. This CDR3 is 14 amino acids long. The germline V gene encodes CDR1 SQVTM and CDR2 ANQGSEA. Between the trimmed V and J ends, which lost 6 bases and 2 bases, there was a span of 13 bases. Written as DNA, the CDR3 is TGCAGCGTGCGAGGCCAGCTAAACACCGGGGAGCTGTTTTTT. Its translation: CSVRGQLNTGELFF.

V and J are TRBV28 and TRBJ2-7; 10 bases line up with TRBD1. J was trimmed by 2 bases and V by 6 bases; bases with no gene match: 13. CDR3 length equals 17 residues. Germline CDR1 MDHEN, CDR2 SYDVKM. CDR3 protein: CASSSTAGQGTPYEQYF. The CDR3 DNA sequence: TGTGCCAGCAGCTCAACAGCGGGACAGGGGACTCCCTACGAGCAGTACTTC.

This chain uses TRBV5-7 with TRBJ1-5; D is perhaps TRBD1 (5 bases). TRBV5-7 is designated an ORF whose function remains uncertain. The CDR3 spans 16 residues. The ends were cut back, 0 bases at V and 7 bases at J, with 17 bases in the middle. CDR3 protein: CASSLAAGQGRQPQHF. CDR3 DNA sequence: TGTGCCAGCAGCTTGGCCGCGGGGCAAGGACGCCAGCCCCAGCATTTT.

The chain couples TRBV10-2 to TRBJ2-7; TRBD2 matches at 11 bases. With V trimmed by 6 bases and J by 1 base, 11 bases remained unmatched. The CDR3 runs 17 residues. Germline CDR1 reads WSHSY; CDR2 reads SAAADI. The CDR3 coding sequence is TGCGCCAGCAGGGGGGAAATCCTAGCGGGAGGTTCCTACGAGCAGTACTTC. Translated: CASRGEILAGGSYEQYF.

The gene calls are TRBV5-1 and TRBJ2-1; 8 bases map to TRBD2. The length of the CDR3 is 15 residues. Losses at the gene ends were 0 bases for V and 7 bases for J; bases not matched to a gene: 6. Germline V lookup: CDR1 SGHRS, CDR2 YFSETQ. The CDR3 region has the DNA TGCGCCAGCAGCTTGGCCAGCGGGAGTAGTAATGAGCAGTTCTTC. This gives the protein CASSLASGSSNEQFF.

Only one count was recorded for this clone. This chain connects TRBV7-8 to TRBJ2-7, with 9 bases matching TRBD2. V lost 1 base to trimming and J lost 2 bases; unmatched junction nucleotides: 3. This CDR3 has 15 residues. Germline CDR1 is SGHVS and CDR2 is FQNEAQ. The CDR3 is CASSLDRTSAYEQYF. The CDR3 DNA reads as TGTGCCAGCAGCTTAGATCGGACTAGCGCCTACGAGCAGTACTTC. The full variable domain, in which reference TRBV7-8 and TRBJ2-7 provide the parts outside the CDR3, is GAGVSQSPRYKVAKRGQDVALRCDPISGHVSLFWYQQALGQGPEFLTYFQNEAQLDKSGLPSDRFFAERPEGSVSTLKIQRTQQEDSAVYLCASSLDRTSAYEQYFGPGTRLTVT.

This clone was picked up one time. This rearrangement joins TRBV28 to TRBJ1-1; D remains ambiguous. Between the trimmed V and J ends, which lost 1 base and 12 bases, there was a span of 18 bases. This CDR3 contains 14 residues. The germline V gene encodes CDR1 MDHEN and CDR2 SYDVKM. The CDR3 protein is CASSLLVWEPLPFF. The CDR3 DNA sequence: TGTGCCAGCAGTTTATTGGTGTGGGAGCCCTTACCTTTCTTT.

The chain combines TRBV7-2 with TRBJ2-2, with D unresolved. There are 13 residues in the CDR3. Germline loops: CDR1 SGHTA, CDR2 FQGNSA. The V and J ends lost 1 base and 5 bases respectively, with 5 bases between them. CDR3 bases: TGTGCCAGCAGCTTAGTACGGACCGGGGAGCTGTTTTTT. Translating it yields CASSLVRTGELFF.

The V and J genes are TRBV5-1 and TRBJ2-5; TRBD2 agrees at 10 bases. The CDR3 totals 14 residues. With 2 bases clipped from V and 5 bases from J, the junction kept 3 bases outside the gene matches. Germline lookup yields CDR1 SGHRS and CDR2 YFSETQ. The CDR3 nucleotides are TGCGCCAGCAGCTTAGAACTAGCGGGGGAGACCCAGTACTTC. Translated: CASSLELAGETQYF.

V is TRBV29-1 and J is TRBJ2-1, with D perhaps TRBD2 (6 bases). Trimming left V 3 bases short and J 7 bases short, with 13 bases between. CDR3 length: 13 amino acids. Germline V gives CDR1 SQVTM, CDR2 ANQGSEA. CDR3 loop: CSVDQAGRNEQFF. The CDR3 nucleotides read TGCAGCGTTGATCAGGCGGGGAGGAATGAGCAGTTCTTC.

V usage is TRBV3-1 (or the pseudogene TRBV3-2) and J usage is TRBJ2-7; 8 bases are shared with TRBD1. This CDR3 is built from 15 residues. CDR1 is LGHDT and CDR2 is YNNKEL in the germline V gene (reference sequence). V lost 3 bases to trimming and J lost 6 bases; unmatched junction nucleotides: 10. The CDR3 DNA follows: TGTGCCAGCAGCCATCTAGACAGGGGCTTAGGCGAGCAGTACTTC. Its translation is CASSHLDRGLGEQYF.

This chain joins TRBV29-1 and TRBJ2-7, with D possibly being TRBD2 (5 bases). Germline V CDR1 and CDR2: SQVTM, ANQGSEA. CDR3 length: 12 amino acids. V was cut by 3 bases and J by 6 bases, with 12 bases left in between. The CDR3 bases are TGCAGCGTTGACGACTATTCTGGCGAGCAGTACTTC. It translates to CSVDDYSGEQYF.

Turning to this clone: Its ends do not fully match the called genes, so a read error is possible. The rearrangement joins TRBV7-7 to TRBJ2-2, with TRBD2 matching over 10 bases. Germline V lookup: CDR1 SSHAT, CDR2 FNYEAQ (reference sequence). The CDR3 length is 18 residues. CDR3 amino acids: CASSFGSGRLANTGELFF. The CDR3 coding sequence is TGTGCTAGCAGCTTTGGTAGCGGGAGGCTCGCGAACACCGGGGAGCTGTTTTTT.

This chain links TRBV7-2 with TRBJ2-1, with a possible D match to TRBD2 (6 bases). CDR1 and CDR2 (germline): SGHTA, FQGNSA. The length of the CDR3 is 15 residues. The V gene lost 1 base and the J gene lost 0 bases, with 7 bases spanning the gap. The CDR3 protein is CASSLDGSSYNEQFF. The DNA for the CDR3 is TGTGCCAGCAGCTTAGACGGGAGCTCCTACAATGAGCAGTTCTTC.

The chain is built from TRBV29-1 and TRBJ1-3; D gene unclear. Germline V lookup: CDR1 SQVTM, CDR2 ANQGSEA. The CDR3 contains 13 residues. V lost 2 bases to trimming and J lost 0 bases, with 5 bases between them. The CDR3 is CSVELFSGNTIYF. The CDR3 DNA sequence: TGCAGCGTTGAACTATTCTCTGGAAACACCATATATTTT.

The genes are TRBV7-2 and TRBJ1-1; D might be TRBD1 (6 bases). Germline loops: CDR1 SGHTA, CDR2 FQGNSA. The CDR3 consists of 14 residues. Trimming removed 4 bases at V and 6 bases at J, with 15 bases between. In DNA, the CDR3 is TGTGCCAGCAGCTCCGTATTCGGGGGGCCTGAAGCTTTCTTT. It specifies CASSSVFGGPEAFF.

The rearrangement uses TRBV19 and TRBJ1-1, with a tentative D call TRBD1 (6 bases). The CDR3 is 11 amino acids. V was trimmed by 5 bases and J by 10 bases, leaving 11 bases between them. In germline, CDR1 is LNHDA, CDR2 SQIVND (reference sequence). The CDR3 spells CASSAGEGAFF. As DNA, the CDR3 is TGTGCCAGTAGTGCAGGGGAGGGAGCTTTCTTT.

The V call is TRBV29-1, the J call TRBJ1-4; 8 bases are a match to TRBD1. The germline gives CDR1 SQVTM, CDR2 ANQGSEA. This CDR3 contains 12 residues. J gave up 6 bases and V 7 bases, and 4 bases lay outside the gene matches. The CDR3: CSATGVDEKLFF. In DNA, the CDR3 is TGCAGCGCGACAGGGGTTGATGAAAAACTGTTTTTT. The full variable domain, its missing parts supplied by reference TRBV29-1 and TRBJ1-4, is SAVISQKPSRDICQRGTSLTIQCQVDSQVTMMFWYRQQPGQSLTLIATANQGSEATYESGFVIDKFPISRPNLTFSTLTVSNMSPEDSSIYLCSATGVDEKLFFGSGTQLSVL.

CDR3 protein: CASSVGRDGPSSGANVLTF. The CDR3 region has the DNA TGTGCCAGCAGCGTAGGGAGGGATGGACCGAGCTCTGGGGCCAACGTCCTGACTTTC. The chain combines TRBV9 with TRBJ2-6, with D possibly TRBD2 on 6 matching bases. Deletions cut 0 bases from V and 0 bases from J, with 16 bases between. Germline CDR1 SGDLS, CDR2 YYNGEE. CDR3 size: 19 residues.

In DNA, the CDR3 is TGCAGCGTTTACTTGGATGGCTACACCTTC. Translation gives CSVYLDGYTF. The chain combines TRBV29-1 with TRBJ1-2; the D is unclear. The CDR3 loop spans 10 amino acids. Per the germline V gene, CDR1 is SQVTM and CDR2 is ANQGSEA. The V end lost 5 bases, the J end lost 6 bases, and 7 bases lay between the germline ends. The full variable domain, with the rest looked up from reference TRBV29-1 and TRBJ1-2, is SAVISQKPSRDICQRGTSLTIQCQVDSQVTMMFWYRQQPGQSLTLIATANQGSEATYESGFVIDKFPISRPNLTFSTLTVSNMSPEDSSIYLCSVYLDGYTFGSGTRLTVV.

This chain connects TRBV5-1 to TRBJ1-1; TRBD1 might be the D (5 bases). V lost 1 base and J 3 bases, leaving 16 bases between the germline ends. This CDR3 spans 16 amino acids. Germline V lookup: CDR1 SGHRS, CDR2 YFSETQ. Here the CDR3 DNA reads TGCGCCAGCAGCTTGTACGGGGGACCCAGGGACACTGAAGCTTTCTTT. This encodes CASSLYGGPRDTEAFF.

The chain has TRBV11-3 and TRBJ2-2, with a tentative D call TRBD2 (6 bases). V shed 5 bases and J shed 2 bases, with 18 bases lying between them. The germline gives CDR1 SGHNT, CDR2 YENEEA. CDR3 length: 17 amino acids. CDR3 nucleotide sequence: TGTGCCAGCAGCCGCTTCGGGGGAGCGGCAAACACCGGGGAGCTGTTTTTT. Its protein is CASSRFGGAANTGELFF.